Listed below are T cell receptor beta chains from one sample, sequenced in a study of OX40 agonist ivuxolimab in advanced cancers. Libraries were prepared by immunoSEQ multiplex PCR; TCRdb keeps only in-frame clonotypes and omits some of them. Here the sample spans 21,000 or so clones, roughly 80% being singletons. The material sequenced was CD4+ or CD8+ T cells sorted from blood, taken in a trial of the OX40 agonist ivuxolimab. These receptors were collected from an adult with an advanced solid tumor such as melanoma, head and neck, liver or kidney cancer. Each CDR3 is given with its conserved first and last residue. A D gene is named only where the DNA matches it firmly. Clone sizes are given selectively: once, few, many, or a class where the clone is expanded.

>-|TRBV5-4|TRBD2|TRBJ2-5
CASSSGLAGGEETQYF
TGTGCCAGCAGCTCCGGACTAGCGGGAGGTGAAGAGACCCAGTACTTC
>-|TRBV2|-|TRBJ2-7
CASSVTGYEQYF
TGTGCCAGCAGTGTAACGGGCTACGAGCAGTACTTC
>-|TRBV2|TRBD1|TRBJ2-7
CASSTNGDRGTYEQYF
TGTGCCAGCAGTACCAATGGGGACAGGGGGACCTACGAGCAGTACTTC
>-|TRBV28|TRBD1|TRBJ2-4
CASSPGTGGLNIQYF
TGTGCCAGCAGTCCAGGGACAGGGGGGTTAAACATTCAGTACTTC
>-|TRBV29-1|TRBD1|TRBJ2-5
CSARTGGGETQYF
TGCAGCGCCAGGACAGGGGGAGGAGAGACCCAGTACTTC
>-|TRBV18|TRBD1|TRBJ1-2
CASSPPPSDRGRSGYTF
TGTGCCAGCTCACCACCTCCTTCGGACAGGGGGCGAAGTGGCTACACCTTC
>once|TRBV7-8|-|TRBJ2-7
CASSLTSLTYEQYF
TGTGCCAGCAGCTTGACTAGTCTGACCTACGAGCAGTACTTC
>-|TRBV2|-|TRBJ2-7
CASSEAASASYEQYF
TGTGCCAGCAGTGAAGCCGCCAGCGCCTCCTACGAGCAGTACTTC
>-|TRBV10-3|TRBD1|TRBJ1-1
CAISESISGGRTEAFF
TGTGCCATCAGTGAGTCGATATCAGGGGGAAGGACTGAAGCTTTCTTT
>-|TRBV9|TRBD1|TRBJ1-2
CASSPSTGGNYGYTF
TGTGCCAGCAGCCCTTCGACAGGGGGCAACTATGGCTACACCTTC
>-|TRBV7-3|-|TRBJ2-1
CASSLLGGSTYNEQFF
TGTGCCAGCAGCTTACTGGGCGGTTCGACCTACAATGAGCAGTTCTTC
>-|TRBV19|-|TRBJ2-1
CASSQSSYNEQFF
TGTGCCAGTTCTCAGAGCTCCTACAATGAGCAGTTCTTC
>once|TRBV10-3|TRBD2|TRBJ2-3
CAISDSGSIGDTQYF
TGTGCCATCAGTGACAGCGGGAGCATTGGAGATACGCAGTATTTT
>-|TRBV27|TRBD2|TRBJ2-1
CASSFWTSGTGSYNEQFF
TGTGCCAGCAGTTTCTGGACTAGCGGGACTGGCTCCTACAATGAGCAGTTCTTC
>-|TRBV6-5|-|TRBJ2-2
CASSYSAGSTGELFF
TGTGCCAGCAGTTACTCGGCCGGGTCCACCGGGGAGCTGTTTTTT
>-|TRBV28|TRBD1|TRBJ1-1
CASTLGQGGTEAFF
TGTGCCAGCACCCTGGGACAGGGAGGCACTGAAGCTTTCTTT
>-|TRBV29-1|-|TRBJ1-3
CSVWSDSGNTIYF
TGCAGCGTTTGGAGTGACTCTGGAAACACCATATATTTT
>-|TRBV28|-|TRBJ2-7
CASSLTYESSYEQYF
TGTGCCAGCAGTTTAACCTATGAGAGCTCCTACGAGCAGTACTTC
>once|TRBV13|-|TRBJ2-2
CASSLKGPDTGELFF
TGTGCCAGCAGCTTAAAGGGTCCCGACACCGGGGAGCTGTTTTTT
>-|TRBV7-9|-|TRBJ2-2
CASSPPTGELFF
TGTGCCAGCAGCCCCCCCACCGGGGAGCTGTTTTTT
>once|TRBV2|TRBD1|TRBJ1-2
CASSGDRGSNYGYTF
TGTGCCAGCAGTGGAGACAGGGGTTCTAACTATGGCTACACCTTC
>-|TRBV6-5|TRBD2|TRBJ2-2
CASSYGGAGELFF
TGTGCCAGCAGTTATGGGGGGGCCGGGGAGCTGTTTTTT
>-|TRBV11-1|TRBD2|TRBJ2-7
CASSLGGGSSYEQYF
TGTGCCAGCAGCTTAGGGGGAGGGTCCTCCTACGAGCAGTACTTC
>-|TRBV2|-|TRBJ2-6
CASKGLGANVLTF
TGTGCCAGCAAGGGGCTTGGGGCCAACGTCCTGACTTTC
>-|TRBV30|TRBD1|TRBJ1-2
CAWIGTVPNYGYTF
TGTGCCTGGATCGGGACAGTCCCAAACTATGGCTACACCTTC
>-|TRBV5-5|TRBD1|TRBJ2-6
CASSPATGGVSGANVLTF
TGTGCCAGCAGCCCTGCGACAGGGGGGGTATCAGGGGCCAACGTCCTGACTTTC
>-|TRBV7-9|TRBD2|TRBJ2-1
CASSVSGIYYNEQFF
TGTGCCAGCAGCGTTAGCGGGATCTACTACAATGAGCAGTTCTTC
>-|TRBV2|TRBD2|TRBJ2-1
CASSESRMASGRNEQFF
TGTGCCAGCAGTGAATCTCGGATGGCTAGCGGGAGGAATGAGCAGTTCTTC
>-|TRBV2|TRBD2|TRBJ2-1
CASIRGASGIWYNEQFF
TGTGCCAGCATCCGGGGGGCTAGCGGGATATGGTACAATGAGCAGTTCTTC
>-|TRBV14|-|TRBJ2-1
CASSQDYLAPYNEQFF
TGTGCCAGCAGCCAAGATTACCTAGCCCCCTACAATGAGCAGTTCTTC
>-|TRBV30|-|TRBJ2-1
CAWSVHGRNYNEQFF
TGTGCCTGGAGTGTACATGGCAGAAACTACAATGAGCAGTTCTTC
>-|TRBV10-2|TRBD1|TRBJ2-7
CASSLGGTGEEQYF
TGCGCCAGCAGTCTAGGTGGGACAGGGGAGGAGCAGTACTTC
>-|TRBV11-2|-|TRBJ2-3
CASRLGAGTDTQYF
TGTGCCAGTCGCCTGGGGGCGGGCACAGATACGCAGTATTTT
>-|TRBV9|TRBD2|TRBJ2-5
CASSSGTSGRETQYF
TGTGCCAGCAGCTCCGGGACTAGCGGGAGGGAGACCCAGTACTTC
>-|TRBV9|TRBD2|TRBJ2-1
CASSPGGAYNEQFF
TGTGCCAGCAGCCCCGGGGGGGCCTACAATGAGCAGTTCTTC
>few|TRBV7-9|-|TRBJ2-7
CASSFRVSPYEQYF
TGTGCCAGCAGCTTCAGGGTCAGCCCCTACGAGCAGTACTTC
>-|TRBV6-1|-|TRBJ2-7
CASSPQGPPYEQYF
TGTGCCAGCAGTCCCCAGGGGCCTCCCTACGAGCAGTACTTC
>few|TRBV6-5|TRBD1|TRBJ2-1
CASRGTGGGYEQFF
TGTGCCAGCAGAGGGACAGGGGGAGGGTATGAGCAGTTCTTC
>-|TRBV5-6|-|TRBJ2-7
CASSYGTFSYEQYF
TGTGCCAGCAGCTATGGGACATTCTCCTACGAGCAGTACTTC
>few|TRBV19|-|TRBJ2-7
CASSTGTYEQYF
TGTGCCAGTAGTACAGGGACCTACGAGCAGTACTTC
>-|TRBV11-2|-|TRBJ2-7
CASSLDKGGRYEQYF
TGTGCCAGCAGCTTAGACAAGGGGGGGCGATACGAGCAGTACTTC
>-|TRBV7-9|-|TRBJ2-2
CASSFSTAGELFF
TGTGCCAGCAGCTTTTCGACCGCCGGGGAGCTGTTTTTT
>-|TRBV7-8|TRBD2|TRBJ2-3
CASSLRGRATDTQYF
TGTGCCAGCAGCTTACGAGGGAGGGCCACAGATACGCAGTATTTT
>-|TRBV10-1|TRBD2|TRBJ2-1
CASSDEASGRNEQFF
TGCGCCAGCAGTGATGAGGCTAGCGGGAGGAATGAGCAGTTCTTC
>once|TRBV5-1|-|TRBJ1-1
CASSLVVTSNTEAFF
TGCGCCAGCAGCTTGGTGGTGACCTCGAACACTGAAGCTTTCTTT
>-|TRBV7-2|-|TRBJ2-1
CASSHGTSGNEQFF
TGTGCCAGCAGCCATGGGACGAGCGGGAATGAGCAGTTCTTC
>-|TRBV28|-|TRBJ2-7
CASSLGLNRGTYEQYF
TGTGCCAGCAGTTTGGGACTAAACAGGGGAACCTACGAGCAGTACTTC
>-|TRBV19|TRBD1|TRBJ1-1
CATMTGFTEAFF
TGTGCCACCATGACAGGGTTCACTGAAGCTTTCTTT
>-|TRBV5-6|TRBD2|TRBJ2-7
CASSWTSGSYEQYF
TGTGCCAGCAGCTGGACTAGCGGGAGTTACGAGCAGTACTTC